Listed here are 10 T cell receptor beta chains from one sample, sequenced in a study of OX40 agonist ivuxolimab in advanced cancers. Sequenced by immunoSEQ multiplex PCR; TCRdb stores in-frame clones only, minus some. The table shows more than 9,500 clones, with about 86% occurring only once. This sample comprised CD4+ or CD8+ T cells sorted from blood, obtained in a trial of the OX40 agonist ivuxolimab. The receptors derive from an adult with an advanced solid tumor such as melanoma, head and neck, liver or kidney cancer.

V usage is TRBV30 and J usage is TRBJ1-1; D is ambiguous. Trimming pared 0 bases from V and 0 bases from J, leaving 5 bases between. Germline CDR1 reads GTSNPN; CDR2 reads SVGIG (reference sequence). CDR3 length: 13 residues. The CDR3 sequence: CAWSVGLNTEAFF. In DNA form, the CDR3 reads TGTGCCTGGAGTGTAGGGCTGAACACTGAAGCTTTCTTT.

This chain connects TRBV5-6 to TRBJ2-7; tentatively, D is TRBD2 (5 bases). The germline CDR1 and CDR2 sequences are SGHDT and YYEEEE. The CDR3 has 13 amino acids. The V end was cut by 3 bases, the J end by 2 bases, with 9 bases between. CDR3: CASSYGVPYEQYF. CDR3 coding DNA: TGTGCCAGCAGCTACGGGGTACCCTACGAGCAGTACTTC.

The chain recombines TRBV7-2 with TRBJ1-1, with no clear D. Trimming shortened V by 2 bases and J by 1 base, and 11 bases separated the two germline ends. The CDR3 extends over 15 amino acids. Germline values: CDR1 SGHTA, CDR2 FQGNSA. The CDR3 DNA reads TGTGCCAGCAGCTTATTAGGCGGGAGGAACACTGAAGCTTTCTTT. Amino acids: CASSLLGGRNTEAFF.

On this clone itself: At one end, the junction sequence differs from germline, possibly due to a read error. The J gene is TRBJ2-1, the V gene TRBV28; 10 bases line up with TRBD2. The CDR3 sequence is 15 residues long. Germline V CDR1 and CDR2: MDHEN, SYDVKM. As DNA, the CDR3 is TGTGCCAGCAGTCCCCTAGCGGGAGTCGAGGGTGAGGAGTTCTTC. It translates to CASSPLAGVEGEEFF.

This chain connects TRBV7-8 to TRBJ2-2; D perhaps matches TRBD2 (7 bases). Trimming removed 2 bases from V and 5 bases from J, with 12 bases in between. Germline values: CDR1 SGHVS, CDR2 FQNEAQ. The CDR3 sequence is 15 residues long. The CDR3 sequence: CASSLSGEGTGELFF. As DNA, the CDR3 is TGTGCCAGCAGCTTATCAGGGGAGGGGACCGGGGAGCTGTTTTTT.

J is TRBJ1-1 and V is TRBV29-1; no definite D call. Germline V gene data show CDR1 as SQVTM and CDR2 as ANQGSEA. The V and J ends lost 1 base and 0 bases respectively, with 6 bases between them. The CDR3 consists of 13 residues. The CDR3 DNA reads TGCAGCGTTGAAGCACAGATGAACACTGAAGCTTTCTTT. This codes for CSVEAQMNTEAFF.

V is TRBV7-2 and J is TRBJ2-7; TRBD2 matches 11 bases. This CDR3 is built from 15 residues. Germline V gene data show CDR1 as SGHTA and CDR2 as FQGNSA. Trimming cost V 1 base and J 12 bases; bases outside gene matches: 11. The CDR3 reads CASSLGGLAGGGLYF. For the CDR3, the DNA is TGTGCCAGCAGCTTAGGGGGGCTAGCGGGAGGTGGGCTGTACTTC.

This clone was seen a handful of times. V is TRBV6-6 and J is TRBJ1-3; TRBD1 agrees at 7 bases. The CDR3 spans 13 residues. Trimming cost V 8 bases and J 7 bases; bases outside gene matches: 8. In germline, CDR1 is MNHNY, CDR2 SVGAGI (reference sequence). The CDR3 spells CASQSGGWNTIYF. The CDR3 DNA reads TGTGCCAGCCAGTCAGGGGGATGGAACACCATATATTTT.

This clone was found a few times. The V gene is TRBV15, the J gene TRBJ2-3, with 10 nucleotides matching TRBD2. Trimming removed 9 bases from V and 4 bases from J; junction bases left unmatched: 4. The CDR3 spans 13 residues. Germline CDR1 and CDR2: LNHNV and YYDKDF (reference sequence). CDR3 bases: TGTGCCACTCAGCGGGAGGGGGCAGATACGCAGTATTTT. This encodes CATQREGADTQYF.

V is TRBV5-4 and J is TRBJ2-3; TRBD1 matches 12 bases. Looked up from germline, CDR1 is SGHNT and CDR2 is YYREEE (reference sequence). Trimming at V came to 3 bases and at J to 7 bases, leaving 3 bases not matched to a gene. CDR3 size: 14 residues. CDR3 in amino acids: CASSSGQGANTQYF. For the CDR3, the DNA is TGTGCCAGCAGCTCGGGACAGGGGGCAAATACGCAGTATTTT.